The present T cell receptor beta chain was sequenced within a study of blood T cell repertoires in COVID-19. Study at large: Samples came from the United States, Italy and Spain, spanning acute and convalescent COVID-19. T cells, B-cell-depleted T cells, or PBMCs supplied cDNA or gDNA.

The ends lost 5 bases at V and 4 bases at J; junction bases unmatched: 9. This CDR3 comprises 16 residues. The germline V gene encodes CDR1 SGHAT and CDR2 FQNNGV. In the authors' workflow: Estimated nucleated cell counts came from reference gene primer amplification. Only in-frame clones appear in the TCRdb table, and some are missing; sequencing was by immunoSEQ multiplex PCR. Clonal size and the V and J genes are those of that table, whereas D and trimming came from the DNA. The sample yields about 14,000 clones, 80% to 90% seen once. This rearrangement joins TRBV11-2 to TRBJ2-3; 10 nucleotides line up with TRBD2. The TCR originated in a human donor in a cohort sampled during active COVID-19. The sequenced material came from peripheral blood. The chain's CDR3 is CASSGGASGSADTQYF. The CDR3 bases are TGTGCCAGCAGCGGAGGGGCTAGCGGGAGTGCAGATACGCAGTATTTT. The variable domain in full, completed from reference TRBV11-2 and TRBJ2-3, reads EAGVAQSPRYKIIEKRQSVAFWCNPISGHATLYWYQQILGQGPKLLIQFQNNGVVDDSQLPKDRFSAERLKGVDSTLKIQPAKLEDSAVYLCASSGGASGSADTQYFGPGTRLTVL.